Listed below are T cell receptor beta chains from one sample, sequenced in a study of cytomegalovirus exposure and HLA in healthy donors. Produced via immunoSEQ multiplex PCR; TCRdb's table is partial and in-frame only. This table holds about 280,000 clones, roughly 90% found once. Sequencing was carried out using PBMCs. These receptors originate from a woman under 30 in good health and CMV-seronegative. Both conserved end residues are part of each CDR3. D genes are given only for firm matches. Clone size is stated in some rows and not others, as once, few, many or a class when expanded.

v_call,d_call,clone_size,j_call,cdr3_length,cdr3_aa,cdr3_nt
TRBV19,NA,NA,TRBJ2-5,12,CASSSTGETQYF,TGTGCCAGTAGTAGTACGGGGGAGACCCAGTACTTC
TRBV13,NA,NA,TRBJ2-1,14,CASRDGSSYNEQFF,TGTGCCAGCAGGGACGGGAGTTCCTACAATGAGCAGTTCTTC
TRBV2,TRBD2,NA,TRBJ2-3,16,CASSEQAGAPRDTQYF,TGTGCCAGCAGTGAACAAGCGGGGGCCCCCAGAGATACGCAGTATTTT
TRBV25-1,NA,many,TRBJ1-6,14,CASSGRGGNSPLHF,TGTGCCAGCAGTGGCAGGGGAGGGAATTCACCCCTCCACTTT
TRBV5-1,TRBD1,few,TRBJ2-7,15,CASSQRPGTENEQYF,TGCGCCAGCAGCCAACGACCGGGGACAGAAAACGAGCAGTACTTC
TRBV18,TRBD1,NA,TRBJ2-7,16,CASSSVRDRVTYEQYF,TGTGCCAGCTCTTCAGTCCGGGACAGGGTCACCTACGAGCAGTACTTC
TRBV11-2,NA,NA,TRBJ1-2,13,CASSLDGHYGYTF,TGTGCCAGCAGCTTAGATGGACATTACGGCTACACCTTC
TRBV28,NA,NA,TRBJ1-2,17,CAFGTPREGALNYGYTF,TGTGCCTTTGGCACCCCTCGAGAAGGGGCCTTAAACTATGGCTACACCTTC
TRBV21-1,NA,NA,TRBJ2-1,10,CARQYNEQFF,TGTGCCAGGCAGTACAATGAGCAGTTCTTC
TRBV6-5,NA,once,TRBJ1-2,15,CASTYSDRPNYGYTF,TGTGCCAGCACCTACAGCGACAGGCCTAACTATGGCTACACCTTC
TRBV5-1,NA,NA,TRBJ2-7,15,CASSLGALTGYEQYF,TGCGCCAGCAGCTTGGGGGCCCTGACAGGCTACGAGCAGTACTTC
TRBV10-3,TRBD1,NA,TRBJ1-3,14,CATTQGVGGNTIYF,TGTGCCACCACTCAGGGGGTTGGTGGAAACACCATATATTTT
TRBV2,TRBD1,NA,TRBJ1-1,15,CASSLNRGRGTEAFF,TGTGCCAGCAGTTTGAACAGGGGAAGAGGCACTGAAGCTTTCTTT
TRBV30,NA,NA,TRBJ1-4,10,CAWSQEKLFF,TGTGCCTGGAGCCAAGAAAAACTGTTTTTT
TRBV5-4,NA,NA,TRBJ1-4,14,CASSLAGGNEKLFF,TGTGCCAGCAGCTTGGCCGGGGGTAATGAAAAACTGTTTTTT
TRBV28,NA,once,TRBJ2-1,15,CASSPLGRLENEQFF,TGTGCCAGCAGCCCCCTGGGGCGGTTGGAAAATGAGCAGTTCTTC
TRBV12-5,TRBD1,NA,TRBJ2-2,19,CASGLAGTGATSRTGELFF,TGTGCTAGTGGTTTGGCTGGGACAGGGGCGACCTCGCGAACCGGGGAGCTGTTTTTT
TRBV4-1,TRBD2,NA,TRBJ2-1,17,CASSPIAGGPSTGEQFF,TGCGCCAGCAGCCCTATAGCGGGAGGGCCTTCGACTGGTGAGCAGTTCTTC
TRBV5-1,TRBD2,NA,TRBJ2-1,16,CASSGGLADSYNEQFF,TGCGCCAGCAGCGGTGGACTAGCGGACTCCTACAATGAGCAGTTCTTC
TRBV6-5,TRBD1,once,TRBJ1-5,15,CASSLRQGHNQPQHF,TGTGCCAGCTCCCTACGACAGGGTCATAATCAGCCCCAGCATTTT
TRBV18,TRBD1,NA,TRBJ1-2,16,CASSPLPDRANYGYTF,TGTGCCAGCTCACCACTCCCCGACAGGGCTAACTATGGCTACACCTTC
TRBV5-4,TRBD1,NA,TRBJ1-1,17,CASSLAGQGLSNTEAFF,TGTGCCAGCAGCTTGGCGGGACAGGGCCTCTCAAACACTGAAGCTTTCTTT
TRBV2,TRBD2,NA,TRBJ2-7,14,CASAQGLVPYEQYF,TGTGCCAGCGCCCAGGGACTAGTCCCCTACGAGCAGTACTTC
TRBV5-1,NA,NA,TRBJ2-1,18,CASSLAPGGQSSYNEQFF,TGCGCCAGCAGCCTGGCTCCCGGGGGGCAGAGCTCCTACAATGAGCAGTTCTTC
TRBV29-1,TRBD2,NA,TRBJ2-3,16,CSVRAGRATRGDTQYF,TGCAGCGTCAGAGCAGGGAGGGCTACAAGGGGAGATACGCAGTATTTT
TRBV4-2,TRBD2,once,TRBJ2-3,18,CASSQSAGTSGATDTQYF,TGTGCCAGCAGCCAATCCGCCGGGACTAGCGGGGCAACAGATACGCAGTATTTT
TRBV6-1,NA,NA,TRBJ2-7,15,CASSGYASPFYEQYF,TGTGCCAGCAGTGGGTACGCGAGTCCCTTCTACGAGCAGTACTTC
TRBV4-1,NA,NA,TRBJ2-2,16,CASSQEGLANTGELFF,TGCGCCAGCAGCCAAGAAGGTCTAGCGAACACCGGGGAGCTGTTTTTT
TRBV27,TRBD1,NA,TRBJ1-6,13,CATLDRANSPLHF,TGTGCCACCCTGGACAGGGCGAATTCACCCCTCCACTTT
TRBV6-1,TRBD2,NA,TRBJ2-7,15,CASSGLAGGGYEQYF,TGTGCCAGCAGTGGTCTAGCGGGAGGGGGCTACGAGCAGTACTTC
TRBV5-1,NA,NA,TRBJ1-3,15,CASSVTGNSGNTIYF,TGCGCCAGCAGTGTCACGGGGAACTCTGGAAACACCATATATTTT
TRBV27,TRBD1,NA,TRBJ2-1,14,CASSPLDRAAEQFF,TGTGCCAGCAGTCCACTAGACAGGGCCGCTGAGCAGTTCTTC
TRBV6-5,NA,NA,TRBJ2-3,13,CASRRLGPDTQYF,TGTGCCAGCAGGCGGTTGGGGCCAGATACGCAGTATTTT
TRBV9,NA,NA,TRBJ2-7,16,CASSPEGEQGSYEQYF,TGTGCCAGCAGCCCCGAGGGGGAGCAGGGATCCTACGAGCAGTACTTC
TRBV2,NA,NA,TRBJ1-1,12,CASTRGNTEAFF,TGTGCCAGCACTAGGGGGAACACTGAAGCTTTCTTT
TRBV7-6,TRBD2,NA,TRBJ2-7,18,CASSPSVAGGGWTGEQYF,TGTGCCAGCAGCCCGAGTGTAGCGGGAGGGGGTTGGACGGGCGAGCAGTACTTC
TRBV28,NA,NA,TRBJ2-2,13,CASSPNGFGELFF,TGTGCCAGCAGTCCGAATGGCTTCGGGGAGCTGTTTTTT
TRBV4-2,TRBD2,NA,TRBJ2-3,18,CASSQRQMREGRADTQYF,TGTGCCAGCAGCCAAAGGCAGATGCGGGAGGGCCGCGCAGATACGCAGTATTTT
TRBV28,NA,NA,TRBJ1-2,13,CASRTRGTGGYTF,TGTGCCAGCAGAACCAGGGGTACGGGGGGCTACACCTTC
TRBV28,NA,NA,TRBJ1-2,13,CASSLQGNYGYTF,TGTGCCAGCAGTTTACAGGGCAACTATGGCTACACCTTC
TRBV5-4,TRBD2,once,TRBJ2-5,15,CASSPSSGRIETQYF,TGTGCCAGCAGCCCTTCTAGCGGGAGGATAGAGACCCAGTACTTC